Listed below are T cell receptor beta chains from one sample, sequenced in a study of shared clonotypes between healthy human individuals. The table came from immunoSEQ multiplex PCR; TCRdb's copy has only in-frame clones and leaves some out. The sample holds hundreds of thousands of clones, about 95% seen once. Sequencing was carried out using naive CD8+ T cells sorted from blood. These receptor sequences come from a woman aged 25 to 45 in good health. The CDR3 runs from the conserved cysteine through the conserved F or W. The D gene is left open where the match is weak. Clone size is stated in some rows and not others, as once, few, many or a class when expanded.

cdr3_nt	cdr3_aa	clone_size	v_call	j_call	d_call
TGTGCCAGCAGCGTAGGTGGGGTAGTTGCAGATACGCAGTATTTT	CASSVGGVVADTQYF	-	TRBV9	TRBJ2-3	-
TGTGCCAGCAGCCCTGGACTTAACTATGGCTACACCTTC	CASSPGLNYGYTF	-	TRBV7-9	TRBJ1-2	-
TGTGCCAGCAGCTTAGATCTAGCGGGAGACGAGCAGTACTTC	CASSLDLAGDEQYF	-	TRBV7-8	TRBJ2-7	TRBD2
TGTGCCAGTAGTAGACGGAGACAGGAAAGTCTCTATGGCTACACCTTC	CASSRRRQESLYGYTF	-	TRBV19	TRBJ1-2	-
TGTGCCAGTTTTTCCGGGACAGGATATAATGAAAAACTGTTTTTT	CASFSGTGYNEKLFF	-	TRBV2	TRBJ1-4	TRBD1
TGTGCCAGCAGCAATGGACGGAATGGAAGAAACACCATATATTTT	CASSNGRNGRNTIYF	once	TRBV5-5	TRBJ1-3	-
TGTGCCAGCAGCTTTACAGGGGCCGGGGAGCTGTTTTTT	CASSFTGAGELFF	-	TRBV9	TRBJ2-2	TRBD1
TGTGCCAGTAGTATAGCGAGGGGGAATGAGCAGTTCTTC	CASSIARGNEQFF	-	TRBV19	TRBJ2-1	-
TGTGCCAGCAGCCATGGAACTACCAGCTCCTACGAGCAGTACTTC	CASSHGTTSSYEQYF	once	TRBV4-2	TRBJ2-7	-
TGTGCCAGCAGCTATGGAGGGAGCGTCCTCACAGATACGCAGTATTTT	CASSYGGSVLTDTQYF	-	TRBV11-2	TRBJ2-3	-
TGTGCCAGCAGCATCCGTCGGGGGAACACTGAAGCTTTCTTT	CASSIRRGNTEAFF	-	TRBV7-2	TRBJ1-1	-
TGTGCCAGCAGCGTAGGGATGACAGGGGGAATCTACGAGCAGTACTTC	CASSVGMTGGIYEQYF	-	TRBV9	TRBJ2-7	TRBD1
TGTGCCAGCAGTTTGGCAGGCAATCAGCCCCAGCATTTT	CASSLAGNQPQHF	-	TRBV27	TRBJ1-5	-
TGTGCCAGCAGCCCCCTGGGACAGGGGGTTAGAGATGAGCAGTTCTTC	CASSPLGQGVRDEQFF	-	TRBV7-8	TRBJ2-1	TRBD1
TGTGCCAGCCAGCGTAGGGACGGGGACTATGGCTACACCTTC	CASQRRDGDYGYTF	-	TRBV28	TRBJ1-2	-
TGTGCCAGCAGTTCCCTTACTGGAAACACCATATATTTT	CASSSLTGNTIYF	-	TRBV27	TRBJ1-3	-
TGTGCCAGCAGTTTGCGACCCTTCTCTGGAAACACCATATATTTT	CASSLRPFSGNTIYF	-	TRBV27	TRBJ1-3	-
TGTGCCAGCAGCTTAGCTTCACAGGGCTCGGCTGGAAACACCATATATTTT	CASSLASQGSAGNTIYF	-	TRBV7-9	TRBJ1-3	-